Shown below are 19 T cell receptor beta chains from a single sample sequenced in a study of CD8 T cells in Susac syndrome. After extraction with the RNeasy kit, 0.5 to 1 ug of the RNA was reverse transcribed using random hexamers. TCRdb independently ran MiXCR on the immunoSEQ multiplex PCR reads; one entry per CDR3 protein. The sample carries fewer than 150,000 distinct CDR3 sequences, approximately 89% recorded once. Specimen: CD8+ T cells from PBMCs. The receptors originated from a human donor with multiple sclerosis.

For the CDR3, the DNA is TGCGCCAGCAGCCAAGCCCATGGGGGAGGATTCTACGAGCAGTACTTC. The encoded protein is CASSQAHGGGFYEQYF. The chain is built from TRBV4-3 and TRBJ2-7; D possibly corresponds to TRBD2 (6 bases). Per germline, CDR1 LGHNA and CDR2 YSLEER. Trimming took 1 base from V and 3 from J, leaving 16 bases between them. The CDR3 is made up of 16 amino acids.

As DNA, the CDR3 is TGTGCCACCTCGGGGCGGGTATCCAACACCGGGGAGCTGTTTTTT. Translating it yields CATSGRVSNTGELFF. V usage is TRBV15 and J usage is TRBJ2-2; D might be TRBD1 or TRBD2, each matching 5 bases. V was cut by 8 bases and J by 2 bases, with 15 bases left in between. CDR3 length: 15 amino acids. Germline loops: CDR1 LNHNV, CDR2 YYDKDF (reference sequence).

V gene TRBV5-8 combines with J gene TRBJ2-7, with D possibly matching TRBD2 (5 bases). From germline, CDR1 is SGHTS and CDR2 YDEGEE. The V gene lost 4 bases and the J gene lost 3 bases, with 11 bases spanning the gap. The CDR3 has 13 residues. This CDR3 reads CASSPRGFYEQYF. The CDR3 region has the DNA TGTGCCAGCAGCCCAAGAGGGTTCTACGAGCAGTACTTC. The complete variable domain, with remaining parts taken from reference TRBV5-8 and TRBJ2-7, reads EAGVTQSPTHLIKTRGQQATLRCSPISGHTSVYWYQQALGLGLQFLLWYDEGEERNRGNFPPRFSGRQFPNYSSELNVNALELEDSALYLCASSPRGFYEQYFGPGTRLTVT.

V and J are TRBV5-4 and TRBJ2-1; 7 positions agree with TRBD2. Germline CDR1 and CDR2: SGHNT and YYREEE (reference sequence). V dropped 5 bases and J dropped 9; count of bases not matched to a gene: 8. The CDR3 length is 13 residues. The CDR3 DNA reads as TGTGCCAGCAGTACCGACCTAGCGGTTGAGCAGTTCTTC. This sequence encodes CASSTDLAVEQFF.

The J gene is TRBJ2-1, the V gene TRBV19; maybe TRBD2 (6 bases). The CDR3 covers 17 residues. CDR1 and CDR2 from the germline V gene are LNHDA and SQIVND (reference sequence). The germline V and J ends were trimmed by 6 bases and 5 bases, with 23 bases remaining between them. DNA for the CDR3: TGTGCCAGTAGCCTCCTCACGGAGGGAGGAACCAACAATGAGCAGTTCTTC. Translating it yields CASSLLTEGGTNNEQFF.

The chain combines TRBV2 with TRBJ2-7; TRBD2 aligns across 7 bases. Germline trimming cut 6 bases from V and 5 bases from J; bases unmatched to any gene: 4. Per the germline V gene, CDR1 is SNHLY and CDR2 is FYNNEI. CDR3 size: 12 residues. The CDR3 bases are TGTGCCAGCAGATGGGGGGGGAACGAGCAGTACTTC. Amino acid sequence: CASRWGGNEQYF.

This clonotype is a singleton in its sample. The chain employs TRBV5-1 and TRBJ2-2; no firm D call. Between the trimmed V and J ends, which lost 2 bases and 3 bases, there was a span of 8 bases. The CDR3 has 14 amino acids. Germline-derived CDR1 and CDR2 are SGHRS and YFSETQ. CDR3 residues: CASSLEGDTGELFF. The CDR3, as DNA: TGCGCCAGCAGCTTAGAAGGAGACACCGGGGAGCTGTTTTTT.

The chain joins TRBV13 to TRBJ2-7; D unclear. Deletions cut 4 bases from V and 0 bases from J, with 7 bases between. The CDR3 has 13 residues. Germline assignment: CDR1 PRHDT and CDR2 FYEKMQ (reference sequence). The CDR3 DNA sequence: TGTGCCAGCAGCTACCGCACCTCCTACGAGCAGTACTTC. Encoded protein: CASSYRTSYEQYF.

This chain's CDR3 is CASSYGDAGTEQYF. CDR3 nucleotide sequence: TGTGCCAGCAGTTACGGTGACGCGGGCACCGAGCAGTACTTC. The chain combines TRBV6-2 or TRBV6-3 with TRBJ2-7; D possibly corresponds to TRBD2 (5 bases). The CDR3 consists of 14 residues. The germline V gene has CDR1 MNHEY and CDR2 SVGEGT. The V gene lost 2 bases and the J gene lost 6 bases, with 14 bases spanning the gap.

This sequence joins TRBV19 and TRBJ1-5; TRBD1 aligns across 8 bases. The germline gives CDR1 LNHDA, CDR2 SQIVND (reference sequence). Trimming removed 5 bases from V and 1 base from J; junction bases left unmatched: 7. The CDR3 contains 16 residues. CDR3 sequence (DNA): TGTGCCAGTAGTGATACAGGGGGATGGAGCAATCAGCCCCAGCATTTT. It is translated as CASSDTGGWSNQPQHF.

J is TRBJ2-3 and V is TRBV6-5; no reliable D call. Germline assignment: CDR1 MNHEY and CDR2 SVGAGI. Trimming shortened V by 6 bases and J by 2 bases, and 15 bases separated the two germline ends. This CDR3 has 15 residues. CDR3 protein: CASRPRAPYTDTQYF. The CDR3 bases are TGTGCCAGCAGGCCCCGGGCCCCCTACACAGATACGCAGTATTTT.

The chain joins TRBV7-9 to TRBJ2-1, with 7 nucleotides matching TRBD2. This CDR3 region has 16 residues. CDR1 is SEHNR and CDR2 is FQNEAQ in the germline V gene (reference sequence). With V trimmed by 3 bases and J by 4 bases, 9 bases remained unmatched. The CDR3 sequence is CASSFSGIAGYNEQFF. CDR3 nucleotides: TGTGCCAGCAGCTTCAGTGGGATAGCGGGTTACAATGAGCAGTTCTTC.

The J gene is TRBJ1-2, the V gene TRBV6-5; D remains unclear. Looked up from germline, CDR1 is MNHEY and CDR2 is SVGAGI. V dropped 5 bases and J dropped 4 bases, with 14 bases sitting between them. The CDR3 has 14 residues. For the CDR3, the DNA is TGTGCCAGCAGTCTCGGCGGGGTGGGCTATGGCTACACCTTC. Amino acids: CASSLGGVGYGYTF.

The CDR3 sequence is CASSLRISYEQYF. Written as DNA, the CDR3 is TGTGCCAGCAGTCTAAGAATCTCCTACGAGCAGTACTTC. The V gene is TRBV27, the J gene TRBJ2-7, with D unresolved. The CDR3 consists of 13 residues. Germline values: CDR1 MNHEY, CDR2 SMNVEV (reference sequence). V lost 5 bases to trimming and J lost 0 bases, with 8 bases between them.

The chain uses TRBV24-1 and TRBJ2-5; D gene uncertain. CDR1 is KGHDR and CDR2 is SFDVKD in the germline V gene. CDR3 size: 13 residues. Trimming left V 0 bases short and J 0 bases short, with 1 base between. The CDR3 reads CATSDLYQETQYF. The CDR3 bases are TGTGCCACCAGTGATTTGTACCAAGAGACCCAGTACTTC.

This sequence joins TRBV20-1 and TRBJ2-7; possibly TRBD2 for D (5 bases). The V and J ends lost 3 bases and 0 bases respectively, with 21 bases between them. This CDR3 is built from 17 residues. CDR1 and CDR2 (germline): DFQATT, SNEGSKA (reference sequence). Written as DNA, the CDR3 is TGCAGTGCTAGTGTTGGACTCGACTCACAGAGCTCCTACGAGCAGTACTTC. This encodes CSASVGLDSQSSYEQYF.

V gene TRBV5-6 combines with J gene TRBJ1-5; D not certain. This CDR3 region has 15 residues. Per germline, CDR1 SGHDT and CDR2 YYEEEE. The germline V and J ends were trimmed by 1 base and 0 bases, with 8 bases remaining between them. As DNA, the CDR3 is TGTGCCAGCAGCTTGTTTGGATATAGCAATCAGCCCCAGCATTTT. It codes for CASSLFGYSNQPQHF.

V is TRBV27 and J is TRBJ2-2; a possible D gene is TRBD1 (6 bases). CDR1 is MNHEY and CDR2 is SMNVEV in the germline V gene (reference sequence). This CDR3 comprises 12 residues. With 4 bases removed from V and 7 bases from J, the gap between germline ends came to 7 bases. The CDR3 DNA reads TGTGCCAGCAGTTGGGGGCGCGGGGAGCTGTTTTTT. It codes for CASSWGRGELFF.

This rearrangement joins TRBV6-5 to TRBJ2-3; TRBD2 aligns across 8 bases. CDR1 is MNHEY, CDR2 SVGAGI, per germline. The CDR3 length is 15 residues. V was pared by 6 bases and J by 4 bases, with 9 bases of the junction left unmatched. CDR3 region: CASSSGTSVADTQYF. CDR3 DNA: TGTGCCAGCAGCTCCGGGACTAGTGTGGCAGATACGCAGTATTTT.